The following is a T cell receptor (beta chain) sequence with its context. Donors were grouped by their self-reported clinical history. Original processing methods: Quantification of nucleated cells was approximated via reference gene primer amplification. Profiling relied on immunoSEQ multiplex PCR, and the TCRdb table lists in-frame clones only, not all of them. Clonal size and the V and J genes are those of that table, whereas D and trimming came from the DNA. The repertoire holds 250,000 or so clones, 84% seen once, with about 1.8% in the top ten. The source of the sample is a study of blood T cell repertoires in COVID-19. Germline values: CDR1 SGHNT, CDR2 YYREEE (reference sequence). The CDR3 covers 14 residues. The V gene end was trimmed by 4 bases and the J gene end by 4 bases; junction bases not matched to a gene: 6.

Sequenced sample: PBMCs or T cells enriched from blood (not recorded which). This TCR was sampled from a man aged 55 to 70 who had recovered from COVID-19. This chain joins TRBV5-4 and TRBJ2-3; 7 nucleotides align to TRBD1. CDR3 sequence: CASSQQGLADTQYF. Here the CDR3 DNA reads TGTGCCAGCAGCCAACAGGGGTTAGCAGATACGCAGTATTTT.